This T cell receptor beta chain was captured in a study of technical replicates of blood from a handful of donors. Produced via immunoSEQ multiplex PCR; TCRdb's table is partial and in-frame only. The sample records around 80,000 clones, around 91% being singletons. As concerns this clone: At one end, the junction sequence differs from germline, possibly due to a read error.

Sequenced input: T cells isolated from PBMCs. This TCR derives from a human donor in good health.

The DNA for the CDR3 is TGCGCCAGCAGCTTGGGACTAGCGGGAGGGCAGGAATTC. Amino acid sequence: CASSLGLAGGQEF. V is TRBV5-1 and J is TRBJ2-7, with 14 bases matching TRBD2. Germline CDR1 reads SGHRS; CDR2 reads YFSETQ. This CDR3 is 13 amino acids long. The whole variable domain, filled in from reference TRBV5-1 and TRBJ2-7, reads KAGVTQTPRYLIKTRGQQVTLSCSPISGHRSVSWYQQTPGQGLQFLFEYFSETQRNKGNFPGRFSGRQFSNSRSEMNVSTLELGDSALYLCASSLGLAGGQEFGPGTRLTVT.